This T cell receptor beta chain was recorded in a study of shared clonotypes between healthy human individuals (dated by TCRdb to the early 2020s). As for the study more broadly: The cohort included three men and a couple of women between 18 and 49 years of age. For each donor, CD4 naive and CD4 memory were each given three plates, CD8 naive was given two plates, and CD8 memory was given one plate. To estimate repertoire size and how much clonotype sharing occurs between individuals, the study deeply sequenced the blood TCR repertoires of a handful of healthy adults. To increase sequencing depth and limit assay-specific biases, TCR repertoire library preparation and sequencing were carried out by different laboratories using diverse techniques. Each donor's leukapheresis produced roughly between roughly 0.85 and 10 billion PBMCs. Findings and caveats that apply to the study as a whole: Clonotypes shared by all four sorted-subset donors showed higher generation probabilities than non-shared clonotypes. Naive subsets generally had larger estimated clonotype richness than memory subsets did. Across a handful of donors, 5% to 6% of naive CD4, approximately 3.6% of naive CD8, 2.3% of memory CD4, and under 0.45% of memory CD8 clonotypes were shared. Sampling was restricted to blood, and TCR repertoires in tissue are likely to differ from TCR repertoires in blood. Because the study included only a small number of donors, the genetic and exposure-history diversity represented was limited. Even with the large sequencing depth, rarefaction of the sorted-subset datasets indicated that sequencing was incomplete. Based on pairwise subsampling, the degree of clonotype sharing among donors was expected to be affected by sequencing depth.

Comment on this clone: No cognate antigen has been identified for it. The record has no base qualities; no much larger clone is one base away.

Trimming at the junction amounts to 5 bases on V and 2 bases on J, and the germline ends lie 11 bases apart. The CDR3 runs 14 residues from the cysteine to the phenylalanine. Only CDR3 DNA remains: 42 bases, in frame from the first base. CDR1 SGHTA and CDR2 FQGNSA are derived from the germline V gene. Using the deep immunoSEQ assay, TCR CDR3 regions were amplified from genomic DNA by multiplex PCR. Genomic DNA extracted from each cell subset was distributed evenly over all wells of several immunoSEQ 96-well plates, and each plate served as one replicate. For sorted subsets, each replicate PCR was loaded with roughly 0.2 ug genomic DNA, equivalent to approximately 27,000 T cell genomes. Purified libraries were quantified with a Qubit 3.0 fluorometer, sized on a Bioanalyzer 2100, and re-quantified with the KAPA Library Quantification kit. Every immunoSEQ 96-well plate was sequenced on a separate single-read 150-cycle Illumina NextSeq 550 flow cell. On the authors' methods: Because the immunoSEQ output held only junctional sequences and lacked quality scores, the filtering could not match the filtering applied to full-length reads. To assign V/J genes and CDR3, sequences were annotated using PyIR, a Python wrapper for IgBLAST v1.9, with IMGT germline references. Any read was removed if the V/J assignment was weak (E-value above 1e-6), the CDR3 was missing, or the read contained stop codons, out-of-frame junctions, or ambiguous translated residues. V3J clonotypes were defined as sequences sharing an identical inferred V gene, J gene, and CDR3 amino acid sequence. Percentage overlap between repertoires was computed as shared unique clonotypes divided by the size of the smaller repertoire. RTK rarefaction, the Chao1 estimator, and Recon v2.1 estimates of unobserved clonotypes were used to assess repertoire richness. Generation probabilities were computed with OLGA for all TCRbeta clonotypes obtained by the gDNA method from several donors. The source is immuneACCESS, and TCRdb retained only in-frame sequences with V and J called. Part of the clones is not carried over; for the studies checked, unresolved V genes explain less than half of this, and the remainder is unexplained. V, J and clone size were drawn from that table, and D and trimming were deduced from the DNA. The sample table lists about 680,000 clones, around four fifths of them with a count of one. Around 2% of the sample lies in the top ten.

Healthy HIV-negative adults with no recently reported acute infections or vaccinations were included as donors. All donors were Caucasian adults living in Nashville, Tennessee, USA. CD4+ T cells were enriched by magnetic negative selection, after which naive cells were positively selected on CD45RA and the negative fraction was taken as the memory subset. Blood was collected by leukapheresis, and PBMCs were isolated by Ficoll-Histopaque density gradient centrifugation and then cryopreserved in liquid nitrogen vapor phase. Analytical flow cytometry was used to check the purity and quantity of each magnetically sorted T cell population. Genomic DNA was isolated from each sorted fraction and quantified by UV absorbance on a Nanodrop 2000c.

The chain is encoded by TRBV7-2 joined to TRBJ2-3, with TRBD2 as a weak D call on 6 bases. The specimen sequenced was memory CD4+ T cells sorted from blood. The sample's cell subset or site, from its label and the paper: CD45RA-negative fraction. The receptor's source is a woman in her twenties or thirties in good health. CDR3 loop: CASSGGLITDTQYF. Read as DNA, the sequence is TGTGCCAGCAGCGGGGGACTTATCACAGATACGCAGTATTTT.